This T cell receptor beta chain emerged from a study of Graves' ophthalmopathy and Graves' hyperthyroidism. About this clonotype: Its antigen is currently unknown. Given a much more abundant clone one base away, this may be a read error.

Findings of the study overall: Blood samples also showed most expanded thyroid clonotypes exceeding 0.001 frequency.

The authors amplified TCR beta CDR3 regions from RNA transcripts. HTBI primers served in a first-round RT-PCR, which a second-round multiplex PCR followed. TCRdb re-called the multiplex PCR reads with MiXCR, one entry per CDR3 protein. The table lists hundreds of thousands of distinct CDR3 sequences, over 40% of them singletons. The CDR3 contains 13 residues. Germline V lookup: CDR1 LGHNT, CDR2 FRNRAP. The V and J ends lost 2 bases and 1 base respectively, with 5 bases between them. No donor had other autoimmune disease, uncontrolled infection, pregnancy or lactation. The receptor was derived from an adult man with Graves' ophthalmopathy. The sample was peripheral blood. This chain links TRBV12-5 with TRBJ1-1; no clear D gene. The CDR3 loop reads CASGLKENTEAFF. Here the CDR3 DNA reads TGTGCTAGTGGTTTGAAGGAGAACACTGAAGCTTTCTTT. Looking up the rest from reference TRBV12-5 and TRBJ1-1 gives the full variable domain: DARVTQTPRHKVTEMGQEVTMRCQPILGHNTVFWYRQTMMQGLELLAYFRNRAPLDDSGMPKDRFSAEMPDATLATLKIQPSEPRDSAVYFCASGLKENTEAFFGQGTRLTVV.